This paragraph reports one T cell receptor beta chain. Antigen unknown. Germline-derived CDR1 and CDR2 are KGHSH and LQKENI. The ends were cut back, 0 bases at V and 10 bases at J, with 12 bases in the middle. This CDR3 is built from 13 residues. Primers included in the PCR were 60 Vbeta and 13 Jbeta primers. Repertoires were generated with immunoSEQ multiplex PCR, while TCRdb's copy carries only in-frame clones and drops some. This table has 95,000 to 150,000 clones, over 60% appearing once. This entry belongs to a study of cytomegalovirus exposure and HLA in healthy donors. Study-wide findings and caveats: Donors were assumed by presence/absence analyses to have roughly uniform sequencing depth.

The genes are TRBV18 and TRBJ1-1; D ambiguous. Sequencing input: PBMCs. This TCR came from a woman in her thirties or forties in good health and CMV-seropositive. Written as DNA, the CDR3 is TGTGCCAGCTCACCACCTACACTAGAGTCAGCTTTCTTT. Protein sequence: CASSPPTLESAFF.